This T cell receptor beta chain was sequenced for a study of beta chain features in type 1 diabetes (dated by TCRdb to about 2018). Context from the whole study: Mean age, gender distribution, total cell number and subset yield did not differ between patients and healthy donors. A total of roughly 100 million sorted cells were examined across all samples, and RNA yield correlated strongly with the number of cells per subset. In the study, TCRB repertoires of sorted circulating CD4+ T cell subsets from recently diagnosed type 1 diabetes patients were compared with those of matched healthy donors. Naive and central memory subsets were obtained from all 30 or so donors, but regulatory and stem cell-like memory subsets were isolated from only 8 patients and roughly 8 healthy donors. Study-wide conclusions, independent of this receptor: Shorter templates might have been favored by PCR, but patient and control samples were amplified and corrected together, so both groups would have been affected equally by any skew. HLA sub-analyses involved small numbers of individuals, so any influence of HLA type on TCRB rearrangement remained unresolved. Naive, central memory and regulatory TCRB repertoires appeared to be more alike among patients than among healthy donors. Because cDNA was sequenced instead of genomic DNA, highly expressing activated cells could be over-represented, though the groups showed no difference in activation or CD3 levels. Patients with type 1 diabetes made fewer insertions and deleted more nucleotides at VDJ recombination sites, implying thymic rearrangement abnormalities. In all four CD4+ subsets, TCRB CDR3 length was moderately but significantly shorter in type 1 diabetes patients.

A single peripheral blood draw of about 116 mL on average was collected from each donor into heparinised tubes. Using a panel that included CD45RO, CCR7, CD25, CD127, CD95 and CD27, naive, central memory, regulatory and stem cell-like memory CD4+ T cells were sorted on a BD FACSAria II. Every sorted population had a purity above 98%. PBMCs were isolated right away by Lymphoprep density gradient centrifugation and were stained directly, without culture. Samples were stained and sorted in pairs, with one healthy donor and one patient per experiment, so that batch effects were minimized. A word on this clone: What antigen it recognizes has not been identified. Base qualities are missing; no much larger clone stands one base away. The sample has other DNA sequences that encode this CDR3 too.

The CDR3 spans 11 residues, from the cysteine through the phenylalanine. Only the CDR3 part of the read is kept: 33 bases, read in frame from the first base. The germline ends are 2 bases apart after V is trimmed by 2 bases and J by 3 bases. CDR1 and CDR2 (GTSNPN, SVGIG) derive from the germline V gene (reference sequence). All of the isolated RNA was reverse transcribed with the High Capacity cDNA Reverse Transcription Kit, so expressed TCRB transcripts were sequenced. Deep immunoSEQ sequencing was applied to naive, central memory and regulatory T cell samples, giving an average of about 3.57 million total reads per sample. After sorted cells were lysed in RLT buffer, RNA was extracted with DNase-treated RNeasy Micro or Mini kits, with the choice depending on cell number. To prevent cross-contamination, each cell subset was processed individually, whereas patient and healthy donor samples were processed jointly. TCRB sequences were amplified from cDNA with the immunoSEQ multiplex PCR, producing 87-bp fragments spanning the CDR3 region. The amplicons were sequenced using the Illumina HiSeq platform. In the source study's methods: Synthetic template baselines were used to correct PCR bias computationally, reads within Hamming distance 2 were collapsed together, and singletons that could not be merged were discarded. By aligning reads against IMGT, V, D and J genes, CDR3 length, and insertions or deletions at six rearrangement sites were assigned. Clonotype counts were normalized to sorted cell number within each subset before computing true diversity and Gini coefficients with the tcR R package. The overlap coefficient, calculated on TCRB nucleotide sequences, was used to quantify repertoire sharing. As a proxy for the pre-selection repertoire, out-of-frame TCRB sequences from naive cells were analyzed. Held by TCRdb, this immuneACCESS table contains in-frame sequences only and omits some clones. Under half of the omission traces to an unresolved V gene where checked; the cause of the rest is unknown. The D gene and trimming were derived from the DNA, and the V and J assignments and clone size from that table. The sample data list a few hundred thousand clones, and more than 13% of these were observed just once. The top ten clonotypes cover approximately 0.019% of the sample.

This receptor was taken from a woman aged 18-29 years in good health. Sample: naive CD4+ T cells from blood. This specimen's cell subset or site label, interpreted: true naive CD4+ T cells. The chain links TRBV30 with TRBJ2-1; the D gene identity is not certain. The CDR3 loop reads CAWSRYNEQFF. The sequenced DNA is TGTGCCTGGAGTCGCTACAATGAGCAGTTCTTC.